These 5 T cell receptor beta chains originate from one sample sequenced in a study of T cells in Graves' hyperthyroidism and ophthalmopathy. Amplification yielded TCR beta CDR3 regions, with RNA transcripts as the source. The HTBI primer set was used in a first-round RT-PCR of the TCR CDR3. TCRdb fed the multiplex PCR reads into MiXCR, producing one record per CDR3 protein. Seen here are 600,000 or so distinct CDR3 sequences, 40% to 55% observed once, and the top ten hold approximately 8.2%. Specimen: peripheral blood or thyroid tissue (not recorded which). The receptors shown here come from a woman in her late teens or twenties with Graves' hyperthyroidism.

The sample holds one count of this clonotype. The rearrangement uses TRBV15 and TRBJ1-1; D unresolved. Germline values: CDR1 LNHNV, CDR2 YYDKDF (reference sequence). CDR3 length equals 13 residues. Between the trimmed V and J ends, which lost 4 bases and 1 base, there was a span of 7 bases. CDR3 loop: CATSTGGNTEAFF. CDR3 bases: TGTGCCACCAGCACGGGTGGGAACACTGAAGCTTTCTTT.

This CDR3 is CAGGTDRERETQYF. The CDR3 DNA sequence: TGTGCCGGCGGGACTGACAGGGAACGAGAGACCCAGTACTTC. The gene calls are TRBV7-9 and TRBJ2-5; tentative D call: TRBD1 (7 bases). Germline-derived CDR1 and CDR2 are SEHNR and FQNEAQ (reference sequence). Trimming pared 11 bases from V and 4 bases from J, leaving 20 bases between. CDR3 length equals 14 residues.

The chain uses TRBV9 and TRBJ2-7; either TRBD1 or TRBD2 may fit D (6 bases each). This CDR3 spans 15 amino acids. V was cut by 0 bases and J by 0 bases, with 10 bases left in between. Germline V gene lookup returns CDR1 SGDLS and CDR2 YYNGEE. CDR3 sequence: CASSVASGASYEQYF. The CDR3 coding sequence is TGTGCCAGCAGCGTAGCTTCGGGGGCCTCCTACGAGCAGTACTTC.

The chain uses TRBV6-2 or TRBV6-3 and TRBJ1-1, with 7 bases matching TRBD1. This CDR3 is built from 15 residues. The V segment lost 0 bases and the J segment 1 base; nucleotides outside the gene matches: 2. Germline loops: CDR1 MNHEY, CDR2 SVGEGT. CDR3 residues: CASSYSRDRNTEAFF. The CDR3 nucleotides read TGTGCCAGCAGTTACTCGAGGGACAGGAACACTGAAGCTTTCTTT.

The gene calls are TRBV7-8 and TRBJ1-1; a weak D match, TRBD1 (6 bases). The V and J ends lost 5 bases and 5 bases respectively, with 15 bases between them. Looked up from germline, CDR1 is SGHVS and CDR2 is FQNEAQ. CDR3 length: 14 residues. This CDR3 is CASSENRVWTEAFF. The CDR3 DNA is TGTGCCAGCAGCGAGAACAGGGTTTGGACTGAAGCTTTCTTT.